One and the same sample provided the 13 T cell receptor beta chains below, sequenced in a study of cytotoxic CD8 clonotypes in ibrutinib-treated CLL. Using immunoSEQ multiplex PCR, the repertoire was profiled, and TCRdb retains in-frame clones only, with some absent. Of about 310,000 clones in the sample, roughly 80% were seen once. The source was PBMCs, collected before ibrutinib treatment. Receptors originate from a human donor with chronic lymphocytic leukemia.

This chain joins TRBV7-9 and TRBJ2-7, with 7 positions matching TRBD1. Germline V gene data show CDR1 as SEHNR and CDR2 as FQNEAQ (reference sequence). The CDR3 is 12 residues long. J gave up 4 bases and V 5 bases, and 2 bases lay outside the gene matches. The CDR3 loop is CASSDREYEQYF. The CDR3 nucleotides read TGTGCCAGCAGCGACAGGGAGTACGAGCAGTACTTC.

The V call is TRBV7-2, the J call TRBJ2-1, with 8 bases identical to TRBD2. V shed 5 bases, J shed 6 bases, and the junction held 21 bases outside the gene matches. The germline CDR1 and CDR2 sequences are SGHTA and FQGNSA. The CDR3 sequence is 19 residues long. Here the CDR3 DNA reads TGTGCCAGCAGCCCGCTAATGGGACTAGTTAGGTTGAGATCCAATGAGCAGTTCTTC. Translation: CASSPLMGLVRLRSNEQFF.

The J gene is TRBJ2-1, the V gene TRBV29-1, with 9 positions matching TRBD1. The CDR3 extends over 15 amino acids. From germline, CDR1 is SQVTM and CDR2 ANQGSEA. The V and J ends lost 8 bases and 1 base, in that order; junction bases with no gene match: 9. The CDR3, as DNA: TGCAGCTCGTGGGCCGACAGGGGGTCCTACAATGAGCAGTTCTTC. Translation: CSSWADRGSYNEQFF.

The chain couples TRBV13 to TRBJ2-1; D remains ambiguous. The V end was cut by 0 bases, the J end by 9 bases, with 6 bases between. This CDR3 has 12 amino acids. CDR1 and CDR2 from the germline V gene are PRHDT and FYEKMQ (reference sequence). CDR3 sequence (DNA): TGTGCCAGCAGCTTAGGTAGAGCTGAGCAGTTCTTC. As protein: CASSLGRAEQFF.

This clone was recorded a few times. The V call is TRBV2, the J call TRBJ1-2; no clear D gene. V gave up 2 bases and J gave up 8 bases, with 9 bases separating them. This CDR3 contains 12 residues. CDR1 is SNHLY and CDR2 is FYNNEI in the germline V gene. For the CDR3, the DNA is TGTGCCAGCAGTGAATCGGCGGGAGGCTACACCTTC. The encoded protein is CASSESAGGYTF.

As to this clone: A read error may account for a junction end that differs from germline. The chain is built from TRBV7-9 and TRBJ1-1, with a possible D match to TRBD1 (6 bases). Germline values: CDR1 SEHNR, CDR2 FQNEAQ (reference sequence). This CDR3 has 11 amino acids. The CDR3 sequence: CASSSDRREIF. In nucleotides, the CDR3 is TGTGCCAGCAGCTCCGACAGGAGAGAAATCTTT.

The CDR3 here is CASSLVDSSYEQYF. In nucleotides, the CDR3 is TGTGCCAGCAGCTTAGTTGACAGTTCCTACGAGCAGTACTTC. The chain couples TRBV11-2 to TRBJ2-7; perhaps TRBD1 as D (5 bases). The CDR3 has 14 residues. CDR1 and CDR2 (germline): SGHAT, FQNNGV. The germline V and J ends were trimmed by 1 base and 1 base, with 8 bases remaining between them. The full variable domain, with the rest looked up from reference TRBV11-2 and TRBJ2-7, is EAGVAQSPRYKIIEKRQSVAFWCNPISGHATLYWYQQILGQGPKLLIQFQNNGVVDDSQLPKDRFSAERLKGVDSTLKIQPAKLEDSAVYLCASSLVDSSYEQYFGPGTRLTVT.

The rearrangement joins TRBV7-2 to TRBJ2-5; 9 nucleotides line up with TRBD2. CDR3 length: 15 amino acids. J was trimmed by 2 bases and V by 3 bases; bases with no gene match: 4. Germline V gene lookup returns CDR1 SGHTA and CDR2 FQGNSA. The CDR3 DNA is TGTGCCAGCAGCTTTGGGCTAGCGGGGCAAGAGACCCAGTACTTC. Amino acid sequence: CASSFGLAGQETQYF. Using reference TRBV7-2 and TRBJ2-5 for the parts outside the CDR3, the full variable domain is GAGVSQSPSNKVTEKGKDVELRCDPISGHTALYWYRQSLGQGLEFLIYFQGNSAPDKSGLPSDRFSAERTGGSVSTLTIQRTQQEDSAVYLCASSFGLAGQETQYFGPGTRLLVL.

This clone appeared a single time. V usage is TRBV6-5 and J usage is TRBJ2-2; TRBD2 matches 7 bases. The germline CDR1 and CDR2 sequences are MNHEY and SVGAGI. Germline trimming cut 0 bases from V and 1 base from J; bases unmatched to any gene: 2. The CDR3 is 16 residues long. CDR3 DNA: TGTGCCAGCAGTTACTCTCTAGCGGTGAACACCGGGGAGCTGTTTTTT. Its protein product is CASSYSLAVNTGELFF.

V usage is TRBV12-5 and J usage is TRBJ2-3; D is unclear. Germline lookup yields CDR1 LGHNT and CDR2 FRNRAP. Trimming shortened V by 6 bases and J by 3 bases, and 4 bases separated the two germline ends. The CDR3 length is 11 residues. The CDR3 protein is CASGRTDTQYF. The DNA for the CDR3 is TGTGCTAGTGGCCGTACAGATACGCAGTATTTT.

The chain recombines TRBV11-2 with TRBJ1-1; D gene uncertain. The CDR3 has 14 amino acids. Germline V gene lookup returns CDR1 SGHAT and CDR2 FQNNGV. The ends were cut back, 4 bases at V and 3 bases at J, with 12 bases in the middle. CDR3 region: CASSWAQGDTEAFF. For the CDR3, the DNA is TGTGCCAGCAGCTGGGCCCAAGGAGACACTGAAGCTTTCTTT.

The V and J genes are TRBV28 and TRBJ1-1; TRBD1 aligns across 8 bases. This CDR3 spans 16 amino acids. The germline V gene has CDR1 MDHEN and CDR2 SYDVKM. V was pared by 4 bases and J by 1 base, with 8 bases of the junction left unmatched. This chain's CDR3 is CASSSPARGQNTEAFF. The CDR3 coding sequence is TGTGCCAGCAGTTCACCGGCCAGGGGGCAGAACACTGAAGCTTTCTTT.

The CDR3, as DNA: TGTGCCAGCACCTACGGTCCGGCGGGTGGTGGCTACACCTTC. Amino acid sequence: CASTYGPAGGGYTF. The chain couples TRBV6-6 to TRBJ1-2; D gene ambiguous. This CDR3 comprises 14 residues. V was trimmed by 7 bases and J by 7 bases, leaving 19 bases between them. Germline CDR1 is MNHNY and CDR2 is SVGAGI (reference sequence).